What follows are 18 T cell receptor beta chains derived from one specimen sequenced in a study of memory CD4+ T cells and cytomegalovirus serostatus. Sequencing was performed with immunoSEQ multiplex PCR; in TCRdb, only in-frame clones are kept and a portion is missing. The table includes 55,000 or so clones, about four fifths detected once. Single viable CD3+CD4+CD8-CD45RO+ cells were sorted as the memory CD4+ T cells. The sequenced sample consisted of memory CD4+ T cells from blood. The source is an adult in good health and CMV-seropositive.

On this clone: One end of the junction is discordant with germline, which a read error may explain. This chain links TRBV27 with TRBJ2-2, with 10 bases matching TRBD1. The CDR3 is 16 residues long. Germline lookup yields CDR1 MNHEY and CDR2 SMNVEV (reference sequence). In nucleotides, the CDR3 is TGTGCCAGCAGTCCGCGACAGGGGGCGAAGACCGGGGAGCTGTTTTTT. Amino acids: CASSPRQGAKTGELFF.

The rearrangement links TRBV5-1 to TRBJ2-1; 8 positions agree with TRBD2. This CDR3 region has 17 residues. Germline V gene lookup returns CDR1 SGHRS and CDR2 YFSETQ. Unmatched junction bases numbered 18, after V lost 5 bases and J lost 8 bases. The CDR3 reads CASRSTGTRSPTYEQFF. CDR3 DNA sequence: TGCGCCAGCAGATCCACCGGGACTAGGAGCCCTACTTATGAGCAGTTCTTC.

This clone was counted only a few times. In DNA, the CDR3 is TGCAGCGTGATTCCAGGGGGTGAAGATACGCAGTATTTT. Translation gives CSVIPGGEDTQYF. The V call is TRBV29-1, the J call TRBJ2-3; the match to TRBD1 covers 7 bases. Per the germline V gene, CDR1 is SQVTM and CDR2 is ANQGSEA. With 6 bases clipped from V and 5 bases from J, the junction kept 8 bases outside the gene matches. This CDR3 region has 13 residues.

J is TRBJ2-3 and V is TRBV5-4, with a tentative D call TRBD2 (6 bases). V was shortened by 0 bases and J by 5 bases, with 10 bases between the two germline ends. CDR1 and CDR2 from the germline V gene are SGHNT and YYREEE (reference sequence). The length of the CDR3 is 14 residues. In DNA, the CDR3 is TGTGCCAGCAGCTTGGTGGGGGGAGGAGATACGCAGTATTTT. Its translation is CASSLVGGGDTQYF.

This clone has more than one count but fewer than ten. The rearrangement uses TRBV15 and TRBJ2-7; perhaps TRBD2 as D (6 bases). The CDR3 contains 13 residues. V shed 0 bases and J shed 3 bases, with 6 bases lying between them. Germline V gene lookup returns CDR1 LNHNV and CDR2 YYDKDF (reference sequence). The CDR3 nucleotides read TGTGCCACCAGCAGAGACGGGAGCTACGAGCAGTACTTC. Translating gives CATSRDGSYEQYF.

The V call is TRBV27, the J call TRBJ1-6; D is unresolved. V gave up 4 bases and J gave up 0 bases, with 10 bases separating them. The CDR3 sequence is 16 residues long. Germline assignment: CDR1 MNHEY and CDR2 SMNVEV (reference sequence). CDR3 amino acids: CASSSRSFSYNSPLHF. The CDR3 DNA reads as TGTGCCAGCAGTTCTCGGAGTTTCTCCTATAATTCACCCCTCCACTTT.

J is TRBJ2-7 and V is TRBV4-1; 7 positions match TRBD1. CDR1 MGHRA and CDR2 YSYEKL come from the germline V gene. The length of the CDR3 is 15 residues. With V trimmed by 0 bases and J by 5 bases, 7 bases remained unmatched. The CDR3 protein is CASSQDPGQADEQYF. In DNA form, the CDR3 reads TGCGCCAGCAGCCAAGATCCCGGACAGGCGGACGAGCAGTACTTC.

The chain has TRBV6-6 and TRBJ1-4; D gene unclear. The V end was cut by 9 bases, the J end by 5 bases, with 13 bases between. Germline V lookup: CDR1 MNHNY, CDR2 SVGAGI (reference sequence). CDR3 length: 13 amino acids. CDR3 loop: CASGSGGNEKLFF. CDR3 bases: TGTGCCAGTGGGTCCGGCGGGAATGAAAAACTGTTTTTT.

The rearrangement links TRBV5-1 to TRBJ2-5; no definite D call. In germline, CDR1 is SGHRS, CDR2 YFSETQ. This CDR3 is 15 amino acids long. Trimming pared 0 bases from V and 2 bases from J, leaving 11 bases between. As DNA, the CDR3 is TGCGCCAGCAGCTTGGTGTTACGTCCTCAAGAGACCCAGTACTTC. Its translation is CASSLVLRPQETQYF.

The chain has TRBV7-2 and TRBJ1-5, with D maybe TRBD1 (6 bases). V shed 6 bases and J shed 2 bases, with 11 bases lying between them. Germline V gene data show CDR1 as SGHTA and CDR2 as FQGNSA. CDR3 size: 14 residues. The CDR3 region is CASRIGGGNQPQHF. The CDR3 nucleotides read TGTGCCAGCAGGATCGGGGGCGGCAATCAGCCCCAGCATTTT.

CDR3 DNA sequence: TGTGCCAGCAGCAAGGAAGGCCCCGGAGATACGCAGTATTTT. It yields the protein CASSKEGPGDTQYF. The rearrangement uses TRBV9 and TRBJ2-3; the D is unclear. Per germline, CDR1 SGDLS and CDR2 YYNGEE. V lost 4 bases and J lost 5, with 14 bases in between. The CDR3 contains 14 residues.

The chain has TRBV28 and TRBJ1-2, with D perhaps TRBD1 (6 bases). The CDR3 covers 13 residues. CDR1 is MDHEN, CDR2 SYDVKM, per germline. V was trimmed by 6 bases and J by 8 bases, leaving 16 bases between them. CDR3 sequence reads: CASRLHRAGGYTF. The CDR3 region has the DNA TGTGCCAGCAGGCTCCACAGGGCGGGGGGCTACACCTTC.

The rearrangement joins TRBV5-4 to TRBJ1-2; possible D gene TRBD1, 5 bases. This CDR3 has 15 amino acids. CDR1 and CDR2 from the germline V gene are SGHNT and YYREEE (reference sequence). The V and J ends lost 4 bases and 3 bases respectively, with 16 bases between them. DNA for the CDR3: TGTGCCAGCAGCCGTGCACGGGGCCTTGACTATGGCTACACCTTC. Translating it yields CASSRARGLDYGYTF.

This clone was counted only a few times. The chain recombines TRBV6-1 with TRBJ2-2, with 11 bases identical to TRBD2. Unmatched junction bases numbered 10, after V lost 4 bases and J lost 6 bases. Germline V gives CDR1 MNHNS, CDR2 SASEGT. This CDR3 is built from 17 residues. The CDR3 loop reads CASSALAGGGISGELFF. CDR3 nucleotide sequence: TGTGCCAGCAGTGCCCTAGCGGGGGGCGGGATTTCCGGGGAGCTGTTTTTT.

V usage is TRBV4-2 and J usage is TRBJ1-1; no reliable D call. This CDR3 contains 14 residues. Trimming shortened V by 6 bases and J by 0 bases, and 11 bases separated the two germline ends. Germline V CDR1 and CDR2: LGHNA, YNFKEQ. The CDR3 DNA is TGTGCCAGCAGTCTCAGTGACATGAACACTGAAGCTTTCTTT. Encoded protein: CASSLSDMNTEAFF.

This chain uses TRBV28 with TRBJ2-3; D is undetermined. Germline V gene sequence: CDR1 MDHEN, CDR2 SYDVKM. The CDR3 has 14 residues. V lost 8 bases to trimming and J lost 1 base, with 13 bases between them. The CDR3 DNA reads TGTGCCAGCCTTTCCCCCGGGCGCACAGATACGCAGTATTTT. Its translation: CASLSPGRTDTQYF.

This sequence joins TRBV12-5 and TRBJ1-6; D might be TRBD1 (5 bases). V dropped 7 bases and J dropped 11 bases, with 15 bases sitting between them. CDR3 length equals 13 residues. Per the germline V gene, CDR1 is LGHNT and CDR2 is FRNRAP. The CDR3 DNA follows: TGTGCTAGTGCCCCGGGACGTCCGGCACCCCTCCACTTT. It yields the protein CASAPGRPAPLHF.

The CDR3 DNA reads as TGTGCCAGCAGTTGGGGACAGGGGGCTTGGACTGAAGCTTTCTTT. Its protein is CASSWGQGAWTEAFF. V gene TRBV6-6 combines with J gene TRBJ1-1, with 12 bases aligning to TRBD1. Germline CDR1 MNHNY, CDR2 SVGAGI (reference sequence). The trim removed 4 bases at V and 5 bases at J, leaving 5 bases unmatched. There are 15 residues in the CDR3.